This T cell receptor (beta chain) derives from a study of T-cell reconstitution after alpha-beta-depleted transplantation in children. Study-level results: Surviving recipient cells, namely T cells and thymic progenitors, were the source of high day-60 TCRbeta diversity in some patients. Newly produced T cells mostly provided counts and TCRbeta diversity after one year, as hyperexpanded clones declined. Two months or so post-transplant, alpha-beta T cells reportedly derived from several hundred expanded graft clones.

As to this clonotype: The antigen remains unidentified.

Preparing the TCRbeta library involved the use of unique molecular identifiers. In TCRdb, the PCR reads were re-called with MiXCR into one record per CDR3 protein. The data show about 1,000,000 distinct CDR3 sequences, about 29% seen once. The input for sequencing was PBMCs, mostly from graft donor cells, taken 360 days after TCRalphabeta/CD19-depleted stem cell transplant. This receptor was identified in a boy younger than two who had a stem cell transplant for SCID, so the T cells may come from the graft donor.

The CDR3 DNA is TGTGCCAGCAGCCCCAGCGGGGACCATTCCTACAATGAGCAGTTCTTC. It encodes CASSPSGDHSYNEQFF. The gene calls are TRBV3-1 and TRBJ2-1; the match to TRBD2 covers 7 bases. Germline loops: CDR1 LGHDT, CDR2 YNNKEL (reference sequence). V lost 4 bases and J lost 1; bases outside the gene matches: 7. The CDR3 extends over 16 amino acids.